This passage covers 8 T cell receptor beta chains from one sample sequenced in a study of identical twins. TCRdb processed the 5' RACE reads anew with MiXCR; each CDR3 protein has one entry. The repertoire consists of around 230,000 distinct CDR3 sequences, with 5.5% to 7.5% occurring once and the leading ten covering roughly 14%. These sequences were also reported in another study, on T cells expressing NK-cell markers.

Sequenced sample: CD8+ T cells sorted from blood. These receptors came from a woman aged 18-30 years in good health.

This clonotype has a handful of counts. V and J are TRBV4-3 and TRBJ1-4; D is unresolved. Trimming took off 1 base at V and 3 bases at J, with 9 bases between the two ends. This CDR3 has 15 residues. CDR1 and CDR2 (germline): LGHNA, YSLEER. CDR3 DNA sequence: TGCGCCAGCAGCCAAGGACGGGGTCCTAATGAAAAACTGTTTTTT. Its translation: CASSQGRGPNEKLFF.

In its sample, this clonotype was seen a few times. For the CDR3, the DNA is TGTGCCAGCAGACCGACGGGGACAGGGGAACCCTACACCTTC. As protein: CASRPTGTGEPYTF. This rearrangement joins TRBV6-1 to TRBJ1-2, with 10 bases that match TRBD1. The CDR3 is 14 residues long. V lost 6 bases and J lost 10; bases outside the gene matches: 11. CDR1 is MNHNS and CDR2 is SASEGT in the germline V gene.

The J gene is TRBJ2-3, the V gene TRBV19; 7 nucleotides match TRBD2. This CDR3 is built from 13 residues. V shed 10 bases, J shed 4 bases, and the junction held 8 bases outside the gene matches. Germline loops: CDR1 LNHDA, CDR2 SQIVND (reference sequence). The CDR3 loop is CAINGGGSDTQYF. CDR3 nucleotides: TGTGCCATTAACGGCGGGGGTTCAGATACGCAGTATTTT.

The sample holds many counts of this clonotype. The J gene is TRBJ2-3, the V gene TRBV27; the D is unclear. Per germline, CDR1 MNHEY and CDR2 SMNVEV (reference sequence). The CDR3 extends over 14 amino acids. Trimming took off 2 bases at V and 4 bases at J, with 10 bases between the two ends. CDR3 nucleotides: TGTGCCAGCAGTTTAGTTGGGTCGGCAGATACGCAGTATTTT. Translating it yields CASSLVGSADTQYF.

There are many counts of this clonotype. The chain combines TRBV5-1 with TRBJ2-1, with TRBD1 as a possible D gene (5 bases). The CDR3 has 14 amino acids. Germline V gene sequence: CDR1 SGHRS, CDR2 YFSETQ. With 4 bases removed from V and 5 bases from J, the gap between germline ends came to 13 bases. CDR3 region: CASSATRQNNEQFF. The CDR3 DNA is TGCGCCAGCAGCGCCACCCGACAGAACAATGAGCAGTTCTTC.

This chain joins TRBV6-2 or TRBV6-3 and TRBJ2-7; D possibly matches TRBD1 or TRBD2 (5 bases each). Trimming stripped 2 bases from V and 2 bases from J, with 10 bases between. The CDR3 sequence is 14 residues long. The germline CDR1 and CDR2 sequences are MNHEY and SVGEGT. CDR3 bases: TGTGCCAGCAGTTACGGGGACCTTCCCTACGAGCAGTACTTC. It codes for CASSYGDLPYEQYF.

The table lists this clonotype with a few counts. V is TRBV20-1 and J is TRBJ1-1; D unresolved. This CDR3 is built from 13 residues. The V and J ends lost 0 bases and 6 bases respectively, with 11 bases between them. Per germline, CDR1 DFQATT and CDR2 SNEGSKA (reference sequence). This CDR3 is CSARDGPGAEAFF. DNA of the CDR3: TGCAGTGCTAGAGATGGTCCCGGGGCTGAAGCTTTCTTT.

The sample holds many counts of this clonotype. The chain links TRBV20-1 to TRBJ2-1; maybe TRBD1 (6 bases). The germline V gene has CDR1 DFQATT and CDR2 SNEGSKA (reference sequence). The V end lost 3 bases, the J end lost 6 bases, and 18 bases lay between the germline ends. CDR3 length: 15 residues. CDR3 sequence (DNA): TGCAGTGCTAGGGGCCGGGACACCACGATCAATGAGCAGTTCTTC. It encodes CSARGRDTTINEQFF.